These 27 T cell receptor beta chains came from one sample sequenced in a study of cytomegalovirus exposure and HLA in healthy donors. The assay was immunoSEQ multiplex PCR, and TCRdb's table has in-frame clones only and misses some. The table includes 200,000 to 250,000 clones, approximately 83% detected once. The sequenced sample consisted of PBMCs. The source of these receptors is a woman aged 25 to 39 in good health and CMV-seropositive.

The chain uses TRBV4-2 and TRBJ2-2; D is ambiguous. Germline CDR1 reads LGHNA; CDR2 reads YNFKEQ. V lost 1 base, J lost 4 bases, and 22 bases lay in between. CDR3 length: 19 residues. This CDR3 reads CASSQVRWAFTDPTGELFF. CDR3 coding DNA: TGTGCCAGCAGCCAAGTGAGGTGGGCCTTTACGGATCCCACCGGGGAGCTGTTTTTT.

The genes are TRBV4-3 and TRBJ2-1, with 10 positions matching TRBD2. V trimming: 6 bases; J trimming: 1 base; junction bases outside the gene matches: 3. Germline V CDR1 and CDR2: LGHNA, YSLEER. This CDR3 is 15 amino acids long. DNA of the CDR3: TGCGCCAGCAGGCAGACTAGCGGGTCCTACAATGAGCAGTTCTTC. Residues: CASRQTSGSYNEQFF.

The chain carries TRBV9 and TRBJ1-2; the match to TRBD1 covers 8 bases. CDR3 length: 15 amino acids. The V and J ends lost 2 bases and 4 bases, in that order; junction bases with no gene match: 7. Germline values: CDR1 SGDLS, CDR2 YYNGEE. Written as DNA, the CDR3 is TGTGCCAGCAGCGTCGGCAGGGGGCCCCTCTATGGCTACACCTTC. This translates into CASSVGRGPLYGYTF.

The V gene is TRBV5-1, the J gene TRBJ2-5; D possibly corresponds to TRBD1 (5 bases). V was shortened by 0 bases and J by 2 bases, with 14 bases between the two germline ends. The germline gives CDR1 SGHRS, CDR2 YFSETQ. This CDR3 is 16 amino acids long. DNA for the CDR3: TGCGCCAGCAGCTTGGATACAGGTACTTTACAAGAGACCCAGTACTTC. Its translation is CASSLDTGTLQETQYF.

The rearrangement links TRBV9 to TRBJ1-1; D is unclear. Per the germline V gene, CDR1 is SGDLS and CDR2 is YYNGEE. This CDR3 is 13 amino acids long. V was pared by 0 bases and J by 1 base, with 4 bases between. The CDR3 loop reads CASSVGTNTEAFF. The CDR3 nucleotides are TGTGCCAGCAGCGTAGGGACGAACACTGAAGCTTTCTTT.

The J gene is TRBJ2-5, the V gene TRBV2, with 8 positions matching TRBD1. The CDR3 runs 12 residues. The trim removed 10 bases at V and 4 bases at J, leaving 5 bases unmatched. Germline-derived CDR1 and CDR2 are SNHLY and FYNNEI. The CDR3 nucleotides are TGTGCCACCGCCAGGGGGCCAGAGACCCAGTACTTC. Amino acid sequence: CATARGPETQYF.

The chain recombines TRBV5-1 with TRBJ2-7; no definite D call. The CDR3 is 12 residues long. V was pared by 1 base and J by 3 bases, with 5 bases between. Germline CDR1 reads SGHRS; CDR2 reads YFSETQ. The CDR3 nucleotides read TGCGCCAGCAGCTTGAACGACTACGAGCAGTACTTC. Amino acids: CASSLNDYEQYF.

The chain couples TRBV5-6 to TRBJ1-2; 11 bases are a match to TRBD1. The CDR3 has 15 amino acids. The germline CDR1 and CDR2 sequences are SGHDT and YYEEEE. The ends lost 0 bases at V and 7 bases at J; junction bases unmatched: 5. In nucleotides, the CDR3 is TGTGCCAGCAGCTTGGGGGACAGGGGGGAGGCTGGCTACACCTTC. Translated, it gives CASSLGDRGEAGYTF.

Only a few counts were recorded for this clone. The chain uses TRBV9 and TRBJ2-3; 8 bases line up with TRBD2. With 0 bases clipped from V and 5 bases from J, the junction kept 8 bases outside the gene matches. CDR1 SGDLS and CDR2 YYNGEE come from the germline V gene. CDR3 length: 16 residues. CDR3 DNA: TGTGCCAGCAGCGTAGAATACGGGAGGGCTATAGATACGCAGTATTTT. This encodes CASSVEYGRAIDTQYF.

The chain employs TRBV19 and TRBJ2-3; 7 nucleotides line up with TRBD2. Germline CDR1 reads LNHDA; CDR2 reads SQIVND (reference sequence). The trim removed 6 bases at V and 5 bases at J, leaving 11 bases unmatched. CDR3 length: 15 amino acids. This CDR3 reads CASRPGGGTLDTQYF. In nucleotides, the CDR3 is TGTGCCAGTAGACCTGGGGGAGGGACCCTAGATACGCAGTATTTT. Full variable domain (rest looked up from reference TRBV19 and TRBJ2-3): DGGITQSPKYLFRKEGQNVTLSCEQNLNHDAMYWYRQDPGQGLRLIYYSQIVNDFQKGDIAEGYSVSREKKESFPLTVTSAQKNPTAFYLCASRPGGGTLDTQYFGPGTRLTVL.

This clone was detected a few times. As DNA, the CDR3 is TGTGCCAGCAGCCCTGGTTCTACCCACAATGAGCAGTTCTTC. Amino acid sequence: CASSPGSTHNEQFF. The chain recombines TRBV11-2 with TRBJ2-1; the D is unclear. The V gene's germline CDR1 is SGHAT and CDR2 FQNNGV. Trimming stripped 5 bases from V and 5 bases from J, with 13 bases between. The CDR3 covers 14 residues.

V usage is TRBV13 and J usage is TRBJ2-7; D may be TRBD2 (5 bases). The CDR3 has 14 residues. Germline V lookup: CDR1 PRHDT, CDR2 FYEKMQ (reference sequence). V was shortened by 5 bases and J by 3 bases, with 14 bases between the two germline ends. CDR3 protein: CASSRYGINYEQYF. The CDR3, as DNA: TGTGCCAGCAGCAGATACGGGATTAACTACGAGCAGTACTTC.

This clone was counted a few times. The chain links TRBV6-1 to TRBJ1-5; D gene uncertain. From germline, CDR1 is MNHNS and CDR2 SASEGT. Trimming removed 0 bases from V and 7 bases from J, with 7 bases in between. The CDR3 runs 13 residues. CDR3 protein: CASSEADHQPQHF. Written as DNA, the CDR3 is TGTGCCAGCAGTGAAGCGGACCACCAGCCCCAGCATTTT.

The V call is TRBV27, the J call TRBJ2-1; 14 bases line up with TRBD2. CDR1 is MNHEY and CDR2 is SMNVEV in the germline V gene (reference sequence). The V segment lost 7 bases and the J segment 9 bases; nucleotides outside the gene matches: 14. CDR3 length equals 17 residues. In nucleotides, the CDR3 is TGTGCCAGCAAAGGTCCCGGACTAGCGGGAGGACGAGGTGAGCAGTTCTTC. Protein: CASKGPGLAGGRGEQFF.

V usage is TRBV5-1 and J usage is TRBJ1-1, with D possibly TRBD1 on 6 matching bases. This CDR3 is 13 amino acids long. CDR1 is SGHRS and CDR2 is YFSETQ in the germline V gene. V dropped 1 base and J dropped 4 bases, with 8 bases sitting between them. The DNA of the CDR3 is TGCGCCAGCAGCTTGTCAGGGGCCACTGAAGCTTTCTTT. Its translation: CASSLSGATEAFF.

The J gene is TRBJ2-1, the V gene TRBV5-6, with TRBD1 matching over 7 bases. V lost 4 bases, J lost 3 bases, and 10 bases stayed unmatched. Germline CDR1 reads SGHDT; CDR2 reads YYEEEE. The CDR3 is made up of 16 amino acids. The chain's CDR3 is CASSAELGQLYNEQFF. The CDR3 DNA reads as TGTGCCAGCAGCGCGGAACTGGGACAGCTCTACAATGAGCAGTTCTTC.

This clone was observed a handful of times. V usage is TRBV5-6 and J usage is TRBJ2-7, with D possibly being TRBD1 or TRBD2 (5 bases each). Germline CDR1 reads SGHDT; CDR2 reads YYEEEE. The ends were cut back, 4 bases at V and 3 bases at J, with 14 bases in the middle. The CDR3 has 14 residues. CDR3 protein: CASSPGPFGYEQYF. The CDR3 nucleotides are TGTGCCAGCAGCCCGGGACCCTTCGGCTACGAGCAGTACTTC.

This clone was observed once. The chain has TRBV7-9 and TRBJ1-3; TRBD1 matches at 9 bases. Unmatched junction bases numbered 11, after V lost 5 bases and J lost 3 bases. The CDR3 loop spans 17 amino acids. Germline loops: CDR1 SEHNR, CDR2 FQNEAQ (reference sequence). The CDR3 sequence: CASSPRGDRVLGNTIYF. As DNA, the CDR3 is TGTGCCAGCAGCCCTAGGGGGGACAGGGTCCTTGGAAACACCATATATTTT.

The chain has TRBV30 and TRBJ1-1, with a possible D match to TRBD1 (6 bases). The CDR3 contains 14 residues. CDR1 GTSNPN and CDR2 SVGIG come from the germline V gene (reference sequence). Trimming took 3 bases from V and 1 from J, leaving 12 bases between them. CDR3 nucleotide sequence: TGTGCCTGGAGCCCCCCGACAGGGAACACTGAAGCTTTCTTT. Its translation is CAWSPPTGNTEAFF.

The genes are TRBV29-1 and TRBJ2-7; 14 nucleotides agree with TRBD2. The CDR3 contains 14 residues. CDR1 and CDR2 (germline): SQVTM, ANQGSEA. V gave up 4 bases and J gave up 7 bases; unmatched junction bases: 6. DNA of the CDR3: TGCAGCGTTGCGGGACTAGCGGGAGAAAAAGAGCAGTACTTC. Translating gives CSVAGLAGEKEQYF.

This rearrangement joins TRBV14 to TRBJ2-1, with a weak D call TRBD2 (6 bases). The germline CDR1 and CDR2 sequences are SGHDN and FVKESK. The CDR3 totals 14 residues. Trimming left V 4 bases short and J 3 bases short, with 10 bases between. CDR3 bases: TGTGCCAGCAGCCGCACGGGACTCTACAATGAGCAGTTCTTC. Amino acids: CASSRTGLYNEQFF.

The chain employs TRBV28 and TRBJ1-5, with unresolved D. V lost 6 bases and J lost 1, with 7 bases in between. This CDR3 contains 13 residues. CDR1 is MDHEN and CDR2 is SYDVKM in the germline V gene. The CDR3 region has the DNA TGTGCCAGCAGGGGTGGCAGCAATCAGCCCCAGCATTTT. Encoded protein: CASRGGSNQPQHF.

CDR3 coding DNA: TGTGCCAGCAGTGAGACCCAGGACCGGGATCTAGCTTTCTTT. As protein: CASSETQDRDLAFF. The chain uses TRBV25-1 and TRBJ1-1; D not resolved. This CDR3 has 14 amino acids. V lost 3 bases, J lost 10 bases, and 18 bases lay in between. Germline-derived CDR1 and CDR2 are MGHDK and SYGVNS.

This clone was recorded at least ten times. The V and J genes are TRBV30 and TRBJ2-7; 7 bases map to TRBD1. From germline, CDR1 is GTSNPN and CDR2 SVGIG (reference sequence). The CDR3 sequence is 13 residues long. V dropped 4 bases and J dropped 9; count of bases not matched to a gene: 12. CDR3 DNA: TGTGCCTGGACCACAGGGGACCTTTTTGCGCAGTACTTC. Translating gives CAWTTGDLFAQYF.

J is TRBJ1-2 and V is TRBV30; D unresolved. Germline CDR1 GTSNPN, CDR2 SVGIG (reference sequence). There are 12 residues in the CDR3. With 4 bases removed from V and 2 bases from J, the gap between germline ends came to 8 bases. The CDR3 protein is CAWKGANYGYTF. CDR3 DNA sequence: TGTGCCTGGAAGGGTGCAAACTATGGCTACACCTTC.

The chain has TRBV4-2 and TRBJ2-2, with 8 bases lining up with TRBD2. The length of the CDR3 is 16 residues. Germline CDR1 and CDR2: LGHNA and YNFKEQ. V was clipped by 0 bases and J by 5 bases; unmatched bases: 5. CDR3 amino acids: CASSQDAGGPTGELFF. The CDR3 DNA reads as TGTGCCAGCAGCCAAGATGCGGGAGGACCAACCGGGGAGCTGTTTTTT.

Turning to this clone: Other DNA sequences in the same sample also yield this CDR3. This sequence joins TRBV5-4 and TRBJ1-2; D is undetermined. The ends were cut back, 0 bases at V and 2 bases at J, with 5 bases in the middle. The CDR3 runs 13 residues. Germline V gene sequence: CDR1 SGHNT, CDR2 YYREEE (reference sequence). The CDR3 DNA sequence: TGTGCCAGCAGCTTGGAAGGGAACTATGGCTACACCTTC. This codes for CASSLEGNYGYTF.